This T cell receptor beta chain came from a study of blood T cell repertoires in COVID-19. Study-level information: The origin of the acute and convalescent COVID-19 samples was the United States, Italy and Spain.

Study processing details: Using reference gene primer amplification, nucleated cell counts were estimated. Clones were sequenced by immunoSEQ multiplex PCR, and TCRdb holds only the in-frame ones, with some missing. V and J calls and clone size are as listed in that table; D and trimming were resolved from the DNA. In the table there are roughly 100,000 clones, 80% to 85% of which are singletons. Germline V gene sequence: CDR1 PRHDT, CDR2 FYEKMQ (reference sequence). The CDR3 has 15 amino acids. The V and J ends lost 5 bases and 6 bases, in that order; junction bases with no gene match: 10. The gene calls are TRBV13 and TRBJ2-7, with 10 bases identical to TRBD1. Sequencing was performed on peripheral blood. The source is a man of 80 years or more with acute or convalescent COVID-19. The CDR3 DNA sequence: TGTGCCAGCAGCCGGGGGGACAGGGGTAATCTCGAGCAGTACTTC. It specifies CASSRGDRGNLEQYF. The whole variable domain, filled in from reference TRBV13 and TRBJ2-7, reads AAGVIQSPRHLIKEKRETATLKCYPIPRHDTVYWYQQGPGQDPQFLISFYEKMQSDKGSIPDRFSAQQFSDYHSELNMSSLELGDSALYFCASSRGDRGNLEQYFGPGTRLTVT.